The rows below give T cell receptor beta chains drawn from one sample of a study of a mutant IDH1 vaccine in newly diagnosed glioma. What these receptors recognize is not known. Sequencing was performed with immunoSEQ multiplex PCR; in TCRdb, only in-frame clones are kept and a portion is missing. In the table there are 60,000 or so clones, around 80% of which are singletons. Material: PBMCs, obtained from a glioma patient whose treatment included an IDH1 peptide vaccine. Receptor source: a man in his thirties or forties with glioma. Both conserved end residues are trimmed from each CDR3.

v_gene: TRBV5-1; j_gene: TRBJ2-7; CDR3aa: ASSLGQGIYEQY
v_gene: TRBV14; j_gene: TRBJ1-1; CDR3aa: ASSQISLGTEAF
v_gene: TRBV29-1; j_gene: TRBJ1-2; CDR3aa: SVEEKGAGGYT
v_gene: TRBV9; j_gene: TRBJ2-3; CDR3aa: ASSVGGDTQY
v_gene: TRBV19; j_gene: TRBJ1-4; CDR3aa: ASSMEGRRSRSEKLF
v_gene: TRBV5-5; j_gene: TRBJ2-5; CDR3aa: ASVLAGQGALTQY
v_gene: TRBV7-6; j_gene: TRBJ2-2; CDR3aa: ASSRPPRDRGRSGTGELF
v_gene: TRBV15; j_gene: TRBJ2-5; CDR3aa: ATSRDLGQSETQY
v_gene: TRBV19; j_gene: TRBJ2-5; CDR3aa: ASSTIRDFQETQY
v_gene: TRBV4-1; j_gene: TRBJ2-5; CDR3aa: ASSILSGGPIQETQY
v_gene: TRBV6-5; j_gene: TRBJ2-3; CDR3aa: ASSYLPGTDTDTQY
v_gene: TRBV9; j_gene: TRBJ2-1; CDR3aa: ASSARASPYNEQF
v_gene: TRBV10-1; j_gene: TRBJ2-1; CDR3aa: ASSESRTSGVRGQF
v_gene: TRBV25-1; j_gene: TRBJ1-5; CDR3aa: ASRDGQGSNQPQH
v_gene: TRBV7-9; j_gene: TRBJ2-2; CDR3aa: ASSLAPGTGTGELF
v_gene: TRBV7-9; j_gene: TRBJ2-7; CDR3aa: ASSLPGQGTATYEQY
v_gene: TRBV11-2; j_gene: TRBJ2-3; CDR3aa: AVRDREGTQY
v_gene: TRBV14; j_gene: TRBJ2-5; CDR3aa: ASSAFVAQTQY
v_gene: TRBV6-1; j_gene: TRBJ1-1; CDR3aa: ASRADRRTEAF
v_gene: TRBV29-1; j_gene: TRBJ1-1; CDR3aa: SVVSRDRDTEAF
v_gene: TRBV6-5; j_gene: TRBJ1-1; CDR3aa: ASSYRLGTEAF
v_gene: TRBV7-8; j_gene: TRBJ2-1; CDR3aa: ASPPRDWAQGYYNEQF
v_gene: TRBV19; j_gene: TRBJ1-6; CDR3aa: ASKGQWGSPLH
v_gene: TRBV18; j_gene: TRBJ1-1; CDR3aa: ASSPQSMNTEAF
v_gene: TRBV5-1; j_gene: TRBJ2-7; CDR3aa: ASSLEAGASYEQY
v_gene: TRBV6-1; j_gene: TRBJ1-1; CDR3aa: ASRSYMGDTEAF
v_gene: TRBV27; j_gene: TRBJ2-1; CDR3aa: ASSWTSGGADEQF
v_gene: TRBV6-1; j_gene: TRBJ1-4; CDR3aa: ASDRGRFEKLF
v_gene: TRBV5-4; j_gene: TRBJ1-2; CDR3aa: ASSLEQGKGSYT
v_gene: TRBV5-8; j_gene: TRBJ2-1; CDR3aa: ASSLGDRGYNEQF
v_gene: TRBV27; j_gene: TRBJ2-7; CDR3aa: ASAARTGSYEQY
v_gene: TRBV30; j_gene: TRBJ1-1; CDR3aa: AWSVRAGMGLNTEAF